A single sample is the source of the 32 T cell receptor beta chains below, sequenced in a study of T cells after posttransplantation cyclophosphamide. Cyclophosphamide on days +3 and +4 followed busulfan-fludarabine conditioning and a marrow graft. The data were produced by immunoSEQ multiplex PCR, yet TCRdb's version contains in-frame clones alone and is incomplete. The sample contains 1,900 or so clones, roughly 80% of which appear only once. The source material was PBMCs, sampled roughly 10 months after allogeneic stem cell transplant with posttransplant cyclophosphamide. The source of these receptors is a male patient aged 30 to 40 who received an allogeneic stem cell transplant from a related donor, was CMV-positive, and had acute GVHD only. The graft donor may be the source of some T cells.

V usage is TRBV5-1 and J usage is TRBJ2-5; no reliable D call. In germline, CDR1 is SGHRS, CDR2 YFSETQ. The CDR3 contains 14 residues. V lost 0 bases, J lost 1 base, and 7 bases lay in between. The CDR3: CASSLVDIQETQYF. DNA for the CDR3: TGCGCCAGCAGCTTGGTTGACATCCAAGAGACCCAGTACTTC.

The V and J genes are TRBV28 and TRBJ1-2, with D maybe TRBD1 (6 bases). The CDR3 runs 16 residues. Germline CDR1 is MDHEN and CDR2 is SYDVKM. The germline V and J ends were trimmed by 3 bases and 2 bases, with 16 bases remaining between them. CDR3 in DNA: TGTGCCAGCAGTTTGGGAGGGGGGGTGTCGAACTATGGCTACACCTTC. Amino acid sequence: CASSLGGGVSNYGYTF.

The chain couples TRBV5-1 to TRBJ1-1; D remains unclear. The CDR3 has 11 amino acids. Germline V gene data show CDR1 as SGHRS and CDR2 as YFSETQ. V was trimmed by 6 bases and J by 5 bases, leaving 8 bases between them. CDR3 nucleotide sequence: TGCGCCAGCAAGGGAGAAACTGAAGCTTTCTTT. Protein product: CASKGETEAFF.

The rearrangement links TRBV27 to TRBJ1-2, with a possible D match to TRBD1 (5 bases). Between the trimmed V and J ends, which lost 6 bases and 4 bases, there was a span of 18 bases. In germline, CDR1 is MNHEY, CDR2 SMNVEV (reference sequence). The CDR3 has 15 amino acids. In nucleotides, the CDR3 is TGTGCCAGCAGGGACAAGACTGGCGGAATCTATGGCTACACCTTC. Amino acid sequence: CASRDKTGGIYGYTF.

J is TRBJ2-7 and V is TRBV7-8; D uncertain. Trimming shortened V by 1 base and J by 7 bases, and 8 bases separated the two germline ends. CDR1 and CDR2 (germline): SGHVS, FQNEAQ. This CDR3 region has 12 residues. The DNA of the CDR3 is TGTGCCAGCAGCTTAGACAGCCGGGAGCAGTACTTC. Residues: CASSLDSREQYF.

The rearrangement uses TRBV16 and TRBJ1-5, with no clear D. CDR3 length: 16 amino acids. Germline assignment: CDR1 KGHSY and CDR2 FQNENV. V was clipped by 0 bases and J by 3 bases, with 12 bases between them. CDR3 nucleotide sequence: TGTGCCAGCAGCCAATCAATGGGAGGGCCCAATCAGCCCCAGCATTTT. As protein: CASSQSMGGPNQPQHF.

This clone has only a few counts. Sequence at one end of the junction differs from germline and may be a read error. This sample includes further DNA sequences coding for the same CDR3. V is TRBV6-4 and J is TRBJ1-6; perhaps TRBD1 as D (6 bases). Germline V gene sequence: CDR1 MRHNA, CDR2 SNTAGT. This CDR3 is built from 15 residues. The CDR3 here is CASSPRQEINSPLHF. DNA of the CDR3: TGTGCCAGCAGTCCTAGACAGGAAATCAATTCCCCCCTCCACTTT.

The chain carries TRBV4-1 and TRBJ2-3; TRBD1 matches at 10 bases. The ends lost 6 bases at V and 3 bases at J; junction bases unmatched: 9. Germline V CDR1 and CDR2: MGHRA, YSYEKL. CDR3 length equals 16 residues. The CDR3 is CASSHTDRGMTDTQYF. For the CDR3, the DNA is TGCGCCAGCAGTCATACGGACAGGGGGATGACAGATACGCAGTATTTT.

This clone was seen once. V and J are TRBV6-5 and TRBJ1-4; weak D call: TRBD1 (6 bases). From germline, CDR1 is MNHEY and CDR2 SVGAGI. V lost 5 bases and J 7 bases, leaving 14 bases between the germline ends. The CDR3 contains 14 residues. The CDR3 DNA is TGTGCCAGCAGTCACAGGGCGGGAGGTGAAAAACTGTTTTTT. This codes for CASSHRAGGEKLFF.

V gene TRBV7-9 combines with J gene TRBJ2-7; TRBD1 agrees at 7 bases. The V segment lost 5 bases and the J segment 5 bases; nucleotides outside the gene matches: 9. This CDR3 spans 14 amino acids. Germline V gene data show CDR1 as SEHNR and CDR2 as FQNEAQ (reference sequence). This chain's CDR3 is CASSPRGQSHEQYF. CDR3 DNA sequence: TGTGCCAGCAGCCCCCGGGGACAGTCACACGAGCAGTACTTC.

The chain couples TRBV6-5 to TRBJ1-2; TRBD1 aligns across 10 bases. Germline values: CDR1 MNHEY, CDR2 SVGAGI. V was pared by 0 bases and J by 1 base, with 2 bases of the junction left unmatched. This CDR3 is built from 16 residues. CDR3 sequence (DNA): TGTGCCAGCAGTTACTCGGGACAGGGGAATAACTATGGCTACACCTTC. Amino acids: CASSYSGQGNNYGYTF.

The chain carries TRBV4-3 and TRBJ1-1; TRBD1 aligns across 7 bases. CDR3 length: 17 amino acids. Losses at the gene ends were 3 bases for V and 0 bases for J; bases not matched to a gene: 10. CDR1 and CDR2 from the germline V gene are LGHNA and YSLEER. CDR3 loop: CASSHYSGTVMNTEAFF. DNA for the CDR3: TGCGCCAGCAGCCACTACTCCGGGACAGTGATGAACACTGAAGCTTTCTTT.

CDR3: CASSPGTATNEKLFF. The CDR3 DNA reads TGTGCCAGTAGTCCGGGGACAGCAACTAATGAAAAACTGTTTTTT. The genes are TRBV19 and TRBJ1-4; TRBD1 agrees at 7 bases. CDR1 and CDR2 from the germline V gene are LNHDA and SQIVND (reference sequence). Germline trimming cut 5 bases from V and 0 bases from J; bases unmatched to any gene: 3. CDR3 length: 15 amino acids. Combining the CDR3 with reference TRBV19 and TRBJ1-4 gives the whole variable domain DGGITQSPKYLFRKEGQNVTLSCEQNLNHDAMYWYRQDPGQGLRLIYYSQIVNDFQKGDIAEGYSVSREKKESFPLTVTSAQKNPTAFYLCASSPGTATNEKLFFGSGTQLSVL.

There are a few counts of this clone. The chain has TRBV9 and TRBJ2-1; TRBD2 agrees at 10 bases. The J segment lost 0 bases and the V segment lost 4 bases, leaving 10 bases of the junction unmatched. Looked up from germline, CDR1 is SGDLS and CDR2 is YYNGEE. The CDR3 is made up of 18 amino acids. Here the CDR3 DNA reads TGTGCCAGCAGCAGAGACTTAGCGGGGGGCTTCTCCTACAATGAGCAGTTCTTC. Translating it yields CASSRDLAGGFSYNEQFF.

This sequence joins TRBV7-8 and TRBJ2-5; 11 bases line up with TRBD2. Germline V gene data show CDR1 as SGHVS and CDR2 as FQNEAQ. The CDR3 sequence is 16 residues long. The junction had 8 bases not matched to a gene; V was cut back by 5 bases and J by 3 bases. CDR3 region: CASSSQLAGVKETQYF. In DNA, the CDR3 is TGTGCCAGCAGCAGTCAACTAGCGGGGGTCAAAGAGACCCAGTACTTC.

This clone was counted a few times. This chain joins TRBV19 and TRBJ1-2; D is unclear. V was pared by 0 bases and J by 5 bases, with 10 bases between. The CDR3 totals 14 residues. Germline loops: CDR1 LNHDA, CDR2 SQIVND (reference sequence). CDR3 residues: CASSIDPFGYGYTF. CDR3 in DNA: TGTGCCAGTAGTATAGACCCCTTCGGGTATGGCTACACCTTC.

This clone was detected only a few times. The chain joins TRBV5-1 to TRBJ2-1, with 10 bases that match TRBD2. V gave up 1 base and J gave up 3 bases; unmatched junction bases: 7. CDR3 length equals 17 residues. Looked up from germline, CDR1 is SGHRS and CDR2 is YFSETQ. CDR3 nucleotides: TGCGCCAGCAGCTTGTCCGGGACTAGCGATTTCTACAATGAGCAGTTCTTC. It codes for CASSLSGTSDFYNEQFF.

The rearrangement uses TRBV5-4 and TRBJ2-5, with 10 bases fitting TRBD2. CDR1 and CDR2 from the germline V gene are SGHNT and YYREEE (reference sequence). The CDR3 loop spans 15 amino acids. The V and J ends lost 0 bases and 4 bases, in that order; junction bases with no gene match: 3. The CDR3 loop reads CASSLDSGGVETQYF. DNA for the CDR3: TGTGCCAGCAGCTTGGACAGCGGGGGGGTAGAGACCCAGTACTTC. Together with reference TRBV5-4 and TRBJ2-5, the CDR3 gives the full variable domain: ETGVTQSPTHLIKTRGQQVTLRCSSQSGHNTVSWYQQALGQGPQFIFQYYREEENGRGNFPPRFSGLQFPNYSSELNVNALELDDSALYLCASSLDSGGVETQYFGPGTRLLVL.

The chain couples TRBV12-5 to TRBJ1-5; D is undetermined. CDR3 length: 16 residues. Trimming took 4 bases from V and 0 from J, leaving 13 bases between them. Germline V CDR1 and CDR2: LGHNT, FRNRAP. CDR3 region: CASGWSPQYSNQPQHF. CDR3 bases: TGTGCTAGTGGTTGGTCCCCACAGTATAGCAATCAGCCCCAGCATTTT.

This chain's CDR3 is CASSQEGGLTEAFF. CDR3 nucleotides: TGCGCCAGCAGCCAAGAGGGGGGGCTCACTGAAGCTTTCTTT. J is TRBJ1-1 and V is TRBV4-3, with D possibly being TRBD1 (6 bases). Trimming took off 0 bases at V and 4 bases at J, with 9 bases between the two ends. CDR3 length: 14 amino acids. Per germline, CDR1 LGHNA and CDR2 YSLEER.

This clone is categorized as large. The gene calls are TRBV5-6 and TRBJ1-6, with 8 bases identical to TRBD1. The CDR3 is made up of 16 amino acids. The V segment lost 7 bases and the J segment 2 bases; nucleotides outside the gene matches: 8. Germline CDR1 reads SGHDT; CDR2 reads YYEEEE. The CDR3 DNA sequence: TGTGCCAGCCAACGACAGGGGTTCACCTATAATTCACCCCTCCACTTT. This gives the protein CASQRQGFTYNSPLHF.

The chain couples TRBV7-6 to TRBJ2-1, with D tentatively TRBD1 (6 bases). CDR3 size: 15 residues. Germline CDR1 and CDR2: SGHVS and FNYEAQ. V lost 4 bases to trimming and J lost 2 bases, with 12 bases between them. CDR3 nucleotides: TGTGCCAGCAGCTCATCAGGGGTTGCCTACAATGAGCAGTTCTTC. Amino acid sequence: CASSSSGVAYNEQFF.

The chain is built from TRBV30 and TRBJ1-1; 10 bases are shared with TRBD1. The V gene end was trimmed by 5 bases and the J gene end by 3 bases; junction bases not matched to a gene: 9. CDR3 length: 15 residues. CDR1 and CDR2 (germline): GTSNPN, SVGIG (reference sequence). This CDR3 is CAWSRRTGGDTEAFF. CDR3 DNA: TGTGCCTGGTCCCGACGGACAGGGGGGGACACTGAAGCTTTCTTT.

This chain connects TRBV5-4 to TRBJ2-1; the match to TRBD1 covers 8 bases. The CDR3 extends over 15 amino acids. The germline V gene encodes CDR1 SGHNT and CDR2 YYREEE (reference sequence). V shed 0 bases, J shed 7 bases, and the junction held 6 bases outside the gene matches. In nucleotides, the CDR3 is TGTGCCAGCAGCTTGGGGACAGGGCGCCCGAATGAGCAGTTCTTC. Amino acids: CASSLGTGRPNEQFF.

V gene TRBV5-5 combines with J gene TRBJ2-7; 11 bases are shared with TRBD1. CDR3 length equals 14 residues. V shed 5 bases, J shed 4 bases, and the junction held 5 bases outside the gene matches. Germline loops: CDR1 SGHKS, CDR2 YYEKEE (reference sequence). The CDR3: CASSWWDRGYEQYF. CDR3 nucleotide sequence: TGTGCCAGCAGTTGGTGGGACAGGGGGTACGAGCAGTACTTC. Complete variable domain (other parts from reference TRBV5-5 and TRBJ2-7): DAGVTQSPTHLIKTRGQQVTLRCSPISGHKSVSWYQQVLGQGPQFIFQYYEKEERGRGNFPDRFSARQFPNYSSELNVNALLLGDSALYLCASSWWDRGYEQYFGPGTRLTVT.

The chain has TRBV2 and TRBJ1-1, with a weak D call TRBD1 (5 bases). Trimming cost V 5 bases and J 1 base, with 8 bases left between them. The germline V gene encodes CDR1 SNHLY and CDR2 FYNNEI. The CDR3 runs 13 residues. The CDR3 is CASSLDRNTEAFF. In DNA, the CDR3 is TGTGCCAGCAGTCTCGACAGGAACACTGAAGCTTTCTTT.

The chain is built from TRBV5-1 and TRBJ2-4, with TRBD2 matching over 8 bases. CDR3 length: 13 residues. Looked up from germline, CDR1 is SGHRS and CDR2 is YFSETQ. V was clipped by 4 bases and J by 6 bases; unmatched bases: 3. The CDR3 DNA follows: TGCGCCAGCAGCCTGGGACTAGGAAACATTCAGTACTTC. It codes for CASSLGLGNIQYF.

The J gene is TRBJ2-2, the V gene TRBV6-6; TRBD2 matches 11 bases. The CDR3 runs to 16 residues. Germline V gives CDR1 MNHNY, CDR2 SVGAGI (reference sequence). Trimming cost V 5 bases and J 0 bases; bases outside gene matches: 2. This chain's CDR3 is CASSIAGGTNTGELFF. The DNA of the CDR3 is TGTGCCAGCAGTATAGCGGGGGGGACGAACACCGGGGAGCTGTTTTTT.

The chain carries TRBV29-1 and TRBJ2-3, with TRBD1 identical over 8 bases. CDR1 SQVTM and CDR2 ANQGSEA come from the germline V gene. CDR3 length equals 13 residues. V lost 4 bases and J lost 3; bases outside the gene matches: 3. The CDR3 here is CSVGTGWTDTQYF. The CDR3 region has the DNA TGCAGCGTTGGGACAGGGTGGACAGATACGCAGTATTTT.

This clone came up a few times. This chain links TRBV5-5 with TRBJ2-3; 7 nucleotides line up with TRBD2. Unmatched junction bases numbered 14, after V lost 3 bases and J lost 7 bases. The CDR3 is made up of 16 amino acids. The germline V gene has CDR1 SGHKS and CDR2 YYEKEE (reference sequence). DNA of the CDR3: TGTGCCAGCAGCTCCCTGAGCGGGGTGGGTAGGAATACGCAGTATTTT. Translation gives CASSSLSGVGRNTQYF.

As regards this clone: Other DNA sequences from this sample encode an identical CDR3 as well. The chain joins TRBV6-5 to TRBJ1-6; TRBD1 aligns across 10 bases. The CDR3 spans 15 residues. The germline CDR1 and CDR2 sequences are MNHEY and SVGAGI. J lost 6 bases, V lost 5 bases, and 4 bases had no gene match. The CDR3 bases are TGTGCCAGCAGTCCCGGACAGGGGGTTAATTCACCCCTCCACTTT. Translating gives CASSPGQGVNSPLHF.

This clone was observed a handful of times. Different DNA sequences within this sample yield the same CDR3. This rearrangement joins TRBV7-9 to TRBJ1-6; TRBD1 matches at 8 bases. Per germline, CDR1 SEHNR and CDR2 FQNEAQ (reference sequence). V shed 5 bases, J shed 7 bases, and the junction held 7 bases outside the gene matches. CDR3 length equals 15 residues. The CDR3 sequence: CASSRRQGRNSPLHF. Written as DNA, the CDR3 is TGTGCCAGCAGCCGCAGACAGGGGAGGAATTCACCCCTCCACTTT. Full variable domain (missing parts from reference TRBV7-9 and TRBJ1-6): DTGVSQNPRHKITKRGQNVTFRCDPISEHNRLYWYRQTLGQGPEFLTYFQNEAQLEKSRLLSDRFSAERPKGSFSTLEIQRTEQGDSAMYLCASSRRQGRNSPLHFGNGTRLTVT.